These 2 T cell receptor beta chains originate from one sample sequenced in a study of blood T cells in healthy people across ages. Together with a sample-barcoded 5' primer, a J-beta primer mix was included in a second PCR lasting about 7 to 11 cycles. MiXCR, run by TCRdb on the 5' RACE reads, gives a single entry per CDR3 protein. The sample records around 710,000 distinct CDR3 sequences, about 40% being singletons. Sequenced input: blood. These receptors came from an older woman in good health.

The CDR3 is CASSLYRGSEKLFF. As DNA, the CDR3 is TGTGCCAGCAGCCTATATCGGGGGAGTGAAAAACTGTTTTTT. The chain links TRBV7-2 to TRBJ1-4; D possibly corresponds to TRBD1 (5 bases). Per the germline V gene, CDR1 is SGHTA and CDR2 is FQGNSA. This CDR3 is built from 14 residues. The V gene lost 5 bases and the J gene lost 7 bases, with 14 bases spanning the gap.

The CDR3 DNA sequence: TGTGCCAGCTCACCACTATCTAGTAGTCCCAATGAGCAGTTCTTC. Protein: CASSPLSSSPNEQFF. The chain is built from TRBV18 and TRBJ2-1; D not resolved. Deletions cut 1 base from V and 6 bases from J, with 13 bases between. CDR1 and CDR2 (germline): KGHSH, LQKENI. This CDR3 spans 15 amino acids.